A selection of T cell receptor beta chains follows, all from one sample in a study of control samples from healthy donors and cancer patients. Sequencing was performed with immunoSEQ multiplex PCR; in TCRdb, only in-frame clones are kept and a portion is missing. The sample contains tens of thousands of clones, about 81% of which appear only once. The sample comprised PBMCs. All receptors come from an older man with lung cancer. The CDR3 runs from the conserved cysteine through the conserved F or W. D genes are given only for firm matches. A clone size is listed for some rows: how often the clone was seen (once, few, many), or a class if it is expanded.

v_call,j_call,clone_size,d_call,cdr3_nt,cdr3_aa
TRBV6-5,TRBJ2-3,-,-,TGTGCCAGCAGTTTCGGACAGATCACAGATACGCAGTATTTT,CASSFGQITDTQYF
TRBV5-1,TRBJ2-6,-,-,TGCGCCAGCAGCTCCAACACAGTCTTCGGGGCCAACGTCCTGACTTTC,CASSSNTVFGANVLTF
TRBV18,TRBJ2-1,-,TRBD1,TGTGCCAGCTTAGATCGACGGGGACAGGCCTACAATGAGCAGTTCTTC,CASLDRRGQAYNEQFF
TRBV6-6,TRBJ2-7,few,TRBD1,TGTGCCAGCAGGCTCCGGGACAGGGTCCACGAGCAGTACTTC,CASRLRDRVHEQYF
TRBV7-9,TRBJ2-3,-,-,TGTGCCAGCAGTTGGAGCACAGATACGCAGTATTTT,CASSWSTDTQYF
TRBV4-2,TRBJ1-2,-,-,TGTGCCAGCAGCCAAGGTGGGACCTCTAACTATGGCTACACCTTC,CASSQGGTSNYGYTF
TRBV7-8,TRBJ1-6,-,-,TGTGCCAGCAAAAGCGGGAGCTCCTATAATTCACCCCTCCACTTT,CASKSGSSYNSPLHF
TRBV19,TRBJ1-1,-,-,TGTGCCAGTAGTATTGACAGGAGCTACACTGAAGCTTTCTTT,CASSIDRSYTEAFF
TRBV4-1,TRBJ2-5,-,-,TGCGCCAGCAGCCAGTGGGTCCAAGAGACCCAGTACTTC,CASSQWVQETQYF
TRBV7-2,TRBJ1-1,-,-,TGTGCCAGCAGCTTAGGGGGGTTGCGGACTGAAGCTTTCTTT,CASSLGGLRTEAFF
TRBV6-6,TRBJ1-1,-,TRBD1,TGTGCCAGCAGTACGGACAGGGCGAACACTGAAGCTTTCTTT,CASSTDRANTEAFF
TRBV30,TRBJ2-7,-,-,TGTGCCTGGAGTGTCGACAGAGCCTACGAGCAGTACTTC,CAWSVDRAYEQYF
TRBV30,TRBJ2-3,-,TRBD1,TGTGCCTCGTCACAGGGGGCTGGCACAGATACGCAGTATTTT,CASSQGAGTDTQYF
TRBV4-1,TRBJ2-3,-,TRBD2,TGCGCCAGCAGCTCCTGGCCCCCGGGACTAGCGGGAGTGAGCACAGATACGCAGTATTTT,CASSSWPPGLAGVSTDTQYF
TRBV27,TRBJ1-5,-,-,TGTGCCAGCAGTTTGCGGGGGCAGCCCCAGCATTTT,CASSLRGQPQHF
TRBV7-8,TRBJ2-3,-,-,TGTGCCAGCAGCTTAGTTTTGGGGTCGGAAGATACGCAGTATTTT,CASSLVLGSEDTQYF
TRBV19,TRBJ1-1,-,-,TGTGCTTGTCGGGGGAGGGGGGTAGGTACTGAAGCTTTCTTT,CACRGRGVGTEAFF
TRBV5-1,TRBJ1-4,-,TRBD1,TGCGCCAGCAGCGGGGGGACAGGGGAAAATGAAAAACTGTTTTTT,CASSGGTGENEKLFF
TRBV6-2/TRBV6-3,TRBJ2-2,-,-,TGTGCCAGCAGCCGCAATTTGGGGAACACCGGGGAGCTGTTTTTT,CASSRNLGNTGELFF
TRBV11-1,TRBJ2-7,-,TRBD1,TGTGCCAGCAGCTTTCCGGGACAGGTGCCCGGCGAGCAGTACTTC,CASSFPGQVPGEQYF
TRBV2,TRBJ1-2,-,TRBD1,TGTGCCAGCAGTCATACCCGACAGGGCGCGGACTATGGCTACACCTTC,CASSHTRQGADYGYTF
TRBV19,TRBJ2-2,-,-,TGTGCCAGTACCGCCGATCAGTGGAACACCGGGGAGCTGTTTTTT,CASTADQWNTGELFF
TRBV15,TRBJ2-3,-,TRBD2,TGTGCCACCAGCACGGAGACTAGCGGGGGAATCACAGATACGCAGTATTTT,CATSTETSGGITDTQYF
TRBV27,TRBJ1-6,-,TRBD1,TGTGCCAGCACCGCGTTGGGGACAGGGGTGGGTTCACCCCTCCACTTT,CASTALGTGVGSPLHF
TRBV20-1,TRBJ2-3,-,TRBD2,TGCAGTGCTAGTGGTAGCGGGGCGTCAATAGATACGCAGTATTTT,CSASGSGASIDTQYF
TRBV3-1/TRBV3-2,TRBJ1-2,-,TRBD1,TGTGCCAGCAGCCGATCACAGGGGGGCGACTATGGCTACACCTTC,CASSRSQGGDYGYTF
TRBV30,TRBJ1-3,-,-,TGTGCCGGAGGGGGGTCTGGAAACACCATATATTTT,CAGGGSGNTIYF
TRBV18,TRBJ1-1,-,-,TGTGCCAGCTCACCACTCGTAGGTTGTACTGAAGCTTTCTTT,CASSPLVGCTEAFF
TRBV7-9,TRBJ1-1,-,-,TGTGCCAGCAGCCCTCCGGGAGGCACTGAAGCTTTCTTT,CASSPPGGTEAFF
TRBV9,TRBJ2-2,-,TRBD2,TGTGCCAGCAGCGTTGGCCTCCAGCGGGGGGCGAACACCGGGGAGCTGTTTTTT,CASSVGLQRGANTGELFF
TRBV3-1/TRBV3-2,TRBJ2-3,-,TRBD1,TGTGCCAGCAGCGGGGACAGGGATGGAGATACGCAGTATTTT,CASSGDRDGDTQYF
TRBV5-1,TRBJ1-2,-,-,TGCGCCAGCAGCTTGGCGGGCTATGGCTACACCTTC,CASSLAGYGYTF